A selection of T cell receptor beta chains follows, all from one sample in a study of Tregs in tolerant kidney transplant recipients. Clones were sequenced by immunoSEQ multiplex PCR, and TCRdb holds only the in-frame ones, with some missing. The table shows 16,000 or so clones, with around 60% occurring only once. For these TCRs, the target antigens are not known. Material for sequencing was Tregs from blood cultured with allogeneic cells. The receptors were gathered from a human donor in good health. Each CDR3 is given with its conserved first and last residue. The D gene is left open where the match is weak. For some rows the clone size is stated as once, few or many, or as a class when expanded; others skip it.

TRBJ2-1 . TRBV10-3 . TGTGCCATCAGTGGACAAACGGGACTCTACAATGAGCAGTTCTTC CAISGQTGLYNEQFF
TRBJ1-1 . TRBV7-2 . TGTGCCAGCAGCTTTTTGGGCGGGAACACTGAAGCTTTCTTT CASSFLGGNTEAFF
TRBJ2-7 . TRBV29-1 . TGCAGCGTTGAAGGCTTGGGGTCCTACGAGCAGTACTTC CSVEGLGSYEQYF
TRBJ1-3 . TRBV5-8 . TGTGCCAGCAGCTTCCCGGGATCTGGAAACACCATATATTTT CASSFPGSGNTIYF
TRBJ2-3 . TRBV6-4 . TGTGCCAGCAGTGACCCTGTTCTGGGGGGGCCGACGCCCACAGATACGCAGTATTTT CASSDPVLGGPTPTDTQYF
TRBJ1-3 . TRBV5-1 . TGCGCCAGCAGCTCCACACAGGGTGGGAGAAACACCATATATTTT CASSSTQGGRNTIYF
TRBJ1-5 . TRBV10-3 . TGTGCCATCAGCGGCGGGGATGATCAGCCCCAGCATTTT CAISGGDDQPQHF
TRBJ1-2 TRBD1 TRBV27 . TGTGCCAGCAGTTTTCGCCAAATACAGGGGGCGCATGGCTACACCTTC CASSFRQIQGAHGYTF
TRBJ2-7 TRBD2 TRBV4-2 once TGTGCCAGCAGCCAACGGAGCGGGGGTCTCGCCTACGAGCAGTACTTC CASSQRSGGLAYEQYF
TRBJ2-7 TRBD2 TRBV11-1 . TGTGCCAGCAGCTTAGCCCTCAGCGGGAGCTCCTACGAGCAGTACTTC CASSLALSGSSYEQYF
TRBJ1-1 . TRBV7-2 . TGTGCCAGCAGATTTGGTGGGGGGCTGATCACTGAAGCTTTCTTT CASRFGGGLITEAFF
TRBJ2-7 TRBD1 TRBV5-1 . TGCGCCAGCAGCCTGGACAGGTTTGGCGAGCAGTACTTC CASSLDRFGEQYF
TRBJ1-2 TRBD1 TRBV7-3 . TGTGCCAGCAGCTTAACGGGGGGACAGGGAAGCGGCTACACCTTC CASSLTGGQGSGYTF
TRBJ2-3 TRBD2 TRBV19 . TGTGCCAGTAGTATAAGCGGGGGGCGCACAGATACGCAGTATTTT CASSISGGRTDTQYF
TRBJ1-2 TRBD1 TRBV6-5 . TGTGCCAGCAGTTACTCGGGACAGACAGGCTACACCTTC CASSYSGQTGYTF
TRBJ2-7 TRBD1 TRBV7-2 . TGTGCCAGCAGCCCGCGGACAGGGCTTTATGAGCAGTACTTC CASSPRTGLYEQYF
TRBJ2-6 . TRBV2 . TGTGCCAGCAGTGAAAGGTGGGGCTCTGGGGCCAACGTCCTGACTTTC CASSERWGSGANVLTF
TRBJ2-3 TRBD2 TRBV27 . TGTGCCAGCAGTCCCCAGGCTAGCGGGAGTGGGGCAGATACGCAGTATTTT CASSPQASGSGADTQYF
TRBJ1-2 . TRBV11-2 . TGTGCCAGCACTGGCGCGAGGGATGGCTACACCTTC CASTGARDGYTF
TRBJ1-3 TRBD1 TRBV18 few TGTGCCAGCTCACCGGGACAGGGGAACGGAAACACCATATATTTT CASSPGQGNGNTIYF
TRBJ2-5 . TRBV12-5 . TGTGCTAGTGGTCCCTGGAGCTACCTCCAGTACTTC CASGPWSYLQYF
TRBJ1-2 TRBD1 TRBV10-3 once TGTGCCATCAGACAACTAGACAGGGGGCGAGGCTACACCTTC CAIRQLDRGRGYTF
TRBJ2-3 TRBD2 TRBV9 . TGTGCCAGCAGCGTAGGGCACCATGGACTAGCGGGAGGCACAGATACGCAGTATTTT CASSVGHHGLAGGTDTQYF
TRBJ2-7 . TRBV5-6 once TGTGCCAGCAGCTTGGATCTTGGGGGGGCGCAGGACGAGCAGTACTTC CASSLDLGGAQDEQYF
TRBJ1-1 . TRBV25-1 medium-sized TGTGCCAGCAGTCCCCCGTCGGCGGGGAACACTGAAGCTTTCTTT CASSPPSAGNTEAFF
TRBJ2-3 TRBD1 TRBV28 . TGTGCCAGCAGTTCCCCAGGGGGCTCAGGAGATACGCAGTATTTT CASSSPGGSGDTQYF
TRBJ2-7 TRBD1 TRBV5-1 few TGCGCCAGCAGCTTGGGCTCCGGGACAGGGTCCTACGAGCAGTACTTC CASSLGSGTGSYEQYF
TRBJ2-7 TRBD1 TRBV9 . TGTGCCAGCAGCCTAGGGGACAGGGGTTACTACGAGCAGTACTTC CASSLGDRGYYEQYF
TRBJ2-5 . TRBV19 once TGTGCCAGTAGTAGGGCGGCAATTCGCCAAGAGACCCAGTACTTC CASSRAAIRQETQYF
TRBJ2-1 TRBD1 TRBV7-2 . TGTGCCAGCAGCTACGGAGGGACAGGGGGCGCCTACAATGAGCAGTTCTTC CASSYGGTGGAYNEQFF
TRBJ1-4 . TRBV30 . TGTGCCTGGAGTGAAAATGAAAAACTGTTTTTT CAWSENEKLFF
TRBJ2-2 . TRBV10-3 . TGTGCCATCAGTGAGTCGTTCTCTGACACCGGGGAGCTGTTTTTT CAISESFSDTGELFF
TRBJ1-5 . TRBV25-1 few TGTGCCAGCAGTGCCCCGGGGGGCAATCAGCCCCAGCATTTT CASSAPGGNQPQHF
TRBJ1-6 . TRBV5-1 . TGCGCCAGCAGCTTGGCCGGAAGGGTTGGGTCACCCCTCCACTTT CASSLAGRVGSPLHF
TRBJ1-1 . TRBV5-4 . TGTGCCAGCAGCCCGGACCTGGACACTGAAGCTTTCTTT CASSPDLDTEAFF
TRBJ1-2 . TRBV9 . TGTGCCAGCAGCCCAGGACAGTTCCCCTATGGCTACACCTTC CASSPGQFPYGYTF
TRBJ2-5 . TRBV5-1 medium-sized TGCGCCAGCAGCTTAACTACTAGGTTGGAGACCCAGTACTTC CASSLTTRLETQYF
TRBJ2-1 TRBD2 TRBV18 . TGTGCCAGCTCACCCGCGGGACTAGCGGGAGGATCCTACAATGAGCAGTTCTTC CASSPAGLAGGSYNEQFF
TRBJ2-7 TRBD2 TRBV5-1 . TGCGCCAGCAGGTTAGCGGGGGGCGAATACGAGCAGTACTTC CASRLAGGEYEQYF
TRBJ2-7 . TRBV19 . TGTGCCAGTAGTATAGGCCCCGGGGGAGTTTGGTACGAGCAGTACTTC CASSIGPGGVWYEQYF
TRBJ1-2 . TRBV6-5 few TGTGCCAGCTTATTTGGGGGAGGCTACACCTTC CASLFGGGYTF
TRBJ2-7 . TRBV6-5 . TGTGCCAGCAGTAGAGACACCACCTACGAGCAGTACTTC CASSRDTTYEQYF
TRBJ1-3 . TRBV9 . TGTGCCAGCAGCGTAGATTCCGGAAACACCATATATTTT CASSVDSGNTIYF
TRBJ2-1 TRBD2 TRBV6-5 . TGTGCCAGCTCTAGCGGGAGTCGGGGGGGCAATGAGCAGTTCTTC CASSSGSRGGNEQFF
TRBJ2-7 TRBD2 TRBV6-6 few TGTGCCAGCAGTTACGTCGAGCGGGGGGGCTACGAGCAGTACTTC CASSYVERGGYEQYF
TRBJ1-1 . TRBV6-5 large TGTGCCAGCAGTCGGTCGAACACTGAAGCTTTCTTT CASSRSNTEAFF
TRBJ1-1 . TRBV12-5 . TGTGCTAGTGGTTTGGACTTGAACACTGAAGCTTTCTTT CASGLDLNTEAFF
TRBJ2-1 TRBD2 TRBV7-6 few TGTGCCAGCAGCTTAGCCTTGGCCGGGACTAGCTCGGTCCGTGAGCAGTTCTTC CASSLALAGTSSVREQFF
TRBJ1-6 . TRBV15 few TGTGCCACCAGCAGAGCCTATCCTGGACGGAGCGATAATTCACCCCTCCACTTT CATSRAYPGRSDNSPLHF
TRBJ2-1 . TRBV7-2 . TGTGCCAGCAGTCCCCGCGCAAGATACAATGAGCAGTTCTTC CASSPRARYNEQFF
TRBJ1-6 . TRBV7-9 . TGTGCCAGCAGCTCTAGTGGTGAAGAATCACCCCTCCACTTT CASSSSGEESPLHF
TRBJ2-1 TRBD2 TRBV6-4 . TGTGCCAGCAGTGTACTAGCGGGGTACGAGCAGTTCTTC CASSVLAGYEQFF